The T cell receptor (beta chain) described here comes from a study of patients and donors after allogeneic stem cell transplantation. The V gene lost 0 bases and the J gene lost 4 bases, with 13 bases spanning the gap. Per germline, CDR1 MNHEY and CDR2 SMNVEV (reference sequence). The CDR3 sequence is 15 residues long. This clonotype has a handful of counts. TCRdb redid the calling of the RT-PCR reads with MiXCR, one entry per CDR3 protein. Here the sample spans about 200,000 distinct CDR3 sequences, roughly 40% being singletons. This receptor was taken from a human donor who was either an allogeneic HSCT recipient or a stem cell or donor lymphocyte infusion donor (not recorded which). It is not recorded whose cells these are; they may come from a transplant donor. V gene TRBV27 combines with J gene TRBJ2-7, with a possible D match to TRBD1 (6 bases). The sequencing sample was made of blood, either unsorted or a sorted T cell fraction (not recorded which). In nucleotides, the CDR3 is TGTGCCAGCAGTTTATCGAAACAGGGAGCGTACGAGCAGTACTTC. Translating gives CASSLSKQGAYEQYF.